The clone carrying this T cell receptor (beta chain) was detected only a few times. Its specificity is unknown. Library construction involved attaching unique molecular identifiers to individual cDNA molecules, which allowed quantitative, reproducible TCR counting. Per the original methods: Sampled TCR counts reached a median of 95,638 per sample, with values ranging from roughly 20,000 to 750,000. Each CDR3 protein gets one entry after TCRdb re-called the reads with MiXCR. For this entry, the V and J calls and clone size follow TCRdb and not the study's own pipeline. The table shows around 120,000 distinct CDR3 sequences, with less than 10% occurring only once. The sample is drawn from a study of human T cells and chemical hapten exposure. Study in general: Small differences in pooled library volume mainly drove the variation in TCR yields per sample. Study-level results: No alteration of TCRs above 1 in 1000 frequency was seen with DPC sensitization.

Before extraction, the whole blood was not fractionated, and total RNA was taken from it. Germline CDR1 is DFQATT and CDR2 is SNEGSKA (reference sequence). J gave up 6 bases and V 1 base, and 7 bases lay outside the gene matches. CDR3 length: 16 residues. This chain joins TRBV20-1 and TRBJ1-5, with TRBD1 matching over 12 bases. The sequenced sample was whole blood. The source of this sequence is a human donor in good health. Some clones in this sample may be carry-over from other donors' samples. The CDR3 DNA sequence: TGCAGTGCTAGAGGGGGACAGGGGGCGCTTGGTCAGCCCCAGCATTTT. Amino acids: CSARGGQGALGQPQHF.